This TCR beta chain was observed in a study of T-cell reconstitution after alpha-beta-depleted transplantation in children. Preparation of the TCRbeta library involved a method that used unique molecular identifiers. TCRdb fed the PCR reads into MiXCR, producing one record per CDR3 protein. The sample lists 600,000 to 700,000 distinct CDR3 sequences, about an eighth seen once, with 0.75% to 0.85% in the top ten. Study-level findings and limits: After transplant, at about two months, alpha-beta T cells were reportedly derived from several hundred expanded graft clones. At day 60, the high TCRbeta diversity found in some patients originated from recipient T cells and thymic progenitors that had survived. T-cell counts and diversity at one year post-transplant came mainly from newly produced T cells.

V lost 4 bases, J lost 1 base, and 1 base stayed unmatched. Germline V gives CDR1 SGHAT, CDR2 FQNNGV. The CDR3 totals 15 residues. At least ten counts were recorded for this clonotype. Its antigen remains unknown. This TCR derives from a girl aged 2 to 10 with congenital amegakaryocytic thrombocytopenia, due to receive a stem cell transplant. Sequenced here: PBMCs, sampled before TCRalphabeta/CD19-depleted stem cell transplant. The V and J genes are TRBV11-2 and TRBJ1-5; TRBD1 agrees at 10 bases. CDR3 sequence reads: CASSSTGGSNQPQHF. In nucleotides, the CDR3 is TGTGCCAGCAGCTCGACAGGGGGCAGCAATCAGCCCCAGCATTTT. Drawing the rest from reference TRBV11-2 and TRBJ1-5, the complete variable domain is EAGVAQSPRYKIIEKRQSVAFWCNPISGHATLYWYQQILGQGPKLLIQFQNNGVVDDSQLPKDRFSAERLKGVDSTLKIQPAKLEDSAVYLCASSSTGGSNQPQHFGDGTRLSIL.